Below, 9 T cell receptor beta chains from the same sample are listed, as sequenced in a study of identical twins. MiXCR, applied by TCRdb to the 5' RACE reads, yields one record per CDR3 protein. Of around 220,000 distinct CDR3 sequences listed, over 12% were seen once; the top ten hold 8.8%. The sequenced sample consisted of memory (CD45RO+) T cells sorted from blood. These TCRs come from a woman aged 18-30 years in good health.

As DNA, the CDR3 is TGCAGTGCTAGAACTAGTAGCGGGGGGTTAAACATTCAGTACTTC. Its protein is CSARTSSGGLNIQYF. The genes are TRBV20-1 and TRBJ2-4; 10 bases are a match to TRBD2. Germline V CDR1 and CDR2: DFQATT, SNEGSKA (reference sequence). V shed 2 bases, J shed 6 bases, and the junction held 7 bases outside the gene matches. The CDR3 consists of 15 residues.

In this sample, this clonotype turned up many times. The V gene is TRBV12-3 or TRBV12-4, the J gene TRBJ2-3; 8 bases match TRBD2. This CDR3 has 15 residues. J gave up 6 bases and V 3 bases, and 8 bases lay outside the gene matches. The CDR3 nucleotides read TGTGCCAGCAGTTTTTGGGGAGCGGGGGCCGATACGCAGTATTTT. The encoded protein is CASSFWGAGADTQYF.

The rearrangement joins TRBV9 to TRBJ2-3, with D possibly being TRBD2 (5 bases). The CDR3 is made up of 14 amino acids. The V and J ends lost 0 bases and 8 bases respectively, with 13 bases between them. Germline V lookup: CDR1 SGDLS, CDR2 YYNGEE. The CDR3 reads CASSVAGNRGTQYF. Written as DNA, the CDR3 is TGTGCCAGCAGCGTAGCTGGTAATCGGGGTACGCAGTATTTT. The whole variable domain, remainder taken from reference TRBV9 and TRBJ2-3, is DSGVTQTPKHLITATGQRVTLRCSPRSGDLSVYWYQQSLDQGLQFLIQYYNGEERAKGNILERFSAQQFPDLHSELNLSSLELGDSALYFCASSVAGNRGTQYFGPGTRLTVL.

This clonotype has just a few counts. The gene calls are TRBV24-1 and TRBJ2-3; 8 bases fit TRBD1. The V gene end was trimmed by 5 bases and the J gene end by 4 bases; junction bases not matched to a gene: 7. The CDR3 contains 15 residues. Germline assignment: CDR1 KGHDR and CDR2 SFDVKD. Written as DNA, the CDR3 is TGTGCCACCAGTGCAAGGGGGACAGGATCAGATACGCAGTATTTT. It translates to CATSARGTGSDTQYF.

The V gene is TRBV27, the J gene TRBJ2-6; D not certain. This CDR3 comprises 17 residues. The V and J ends lost 2 bases and 0 bases respectively, with 11 bases between them. The germline V gene encodes CDR1 MNHEY and CDR2 SMNVEV (reference sequence). The DNA of the CDR3 is TGTGCCAGCAGTTTAGGTCGAGCTCTCTCTGGGGCCAACGTCCTGACTTTC. Residues: CASSLGRALSGANVLTF.

The chain carries TRBV20-1 and TRBJ2-7; the D gene is possibly TRBD2 (6 bases). CDR1 and CDR2 (germline): DFQATT, SNEGSKA (reference sequence). Trimming removed 1 base at V and 10 bases at J, with 14 bases between. CDR3 size: 12 residues. CDR3 in amino acids: CSARADSGAQYF. In DNA, the CDR3 is TGCAGTGCTAGAGCCGACTCGGGAGCACAGTACTTC.

This clonotype appeared once. CDR3: CASSFPGPRSEQYF. CDR3 sequence (DNA): TGTGCCAGCAGCTTCCCGGGACCCCGTAGCGAGCAGTACTTC. The rearrangement joins TRBV5-5 to TRBJ2-7; D could derive from TRBD1 or TRBD2 (5 bases each). The CDR3 runs 14 residues. CDR1 SGHKS and CDR2 YYEKEE come from the germline V gene (reference sequence). The V end was cut by 2 bases, the J end by 6 bases, with 15 bases between.

The chain has TRBV6-5 and TRBJ1-2; D unclear. This CDR3 has 13 amino acids. Germline CDR1 and CDR2: MNHEY and SVGAGI. V was clipped by 0 bases and J by 8 bases, with 10 bases between them. CDR3 DNA sequence: TGTGCCAGCAGTTACTCCGCTGGCAGGGGCTACACCTTC. The encoded protein is CASSYSAGRGYTF.

The chain combines TRBV11-2 with TRBJ2-4; 8 nucleotides agree with TRBD1. V trimming: 5 bases; J trimming: 1 base; junction bases outside the gene matches: 13. Per germline, CDR1 SGHAT and CDR2 FQNNGV. The CDR3 is 18 amino acids. CDR3 in amino acids: CASSPRRAGGNAKNIQYF. CDR3 DNA: TGTGCCAGCAGCCCCCGCCGGGCAGGGGGCAACGCCAAAAACATTCAGTACTTC.